This T cell receptor (beta chain) was identified during a study of blood T cell repertoires in COVID-19. Study-level background: Researchers got acute and convalescent COVID-19 samples from the United States, Italy and Spain. From T cells, B-cell-depleted T cells, or PBMCs came the material, which was cDNA or gDNA.

In the original workflow: Counts of nucleated cells, estimated from reference gene primer amplification, were obtained. Libraries were prepared by immunoSEQ multiplex PCR; TCRdb keeps only in-frame clonotypes and omits some of them. V, J and clone size are taken as reported in that table, and D and trimming were inferred from the DNA itself. The sample records 130,000 to 150,000 clones, around 86% being singletons. Germline V gene sequence: CDR1 KGHDR, CDR2 SFDVKD. The CDR3 length is 16 residues. J was trimmed by 0 bases and V by 2 bases; bases with no gene match: 4. This clone showed up just once. Specimen: peripheral blood. This chain uses TRBV24-1 with TRBJ2-3; 7 bases line up with TRBD2. The source of this sequence is a human donor in a cohort sampled during active COVID-19. In DNA, the CDR3 is TGTGCCACCAGTGATTCGGGGAGGGGTAGCACAGATACGCAGTATTTT. Protein: CATSDSGRGSTDTQYF.